Following are 16 T cell receptor beta chains from one sample sequenced in a study of cytomegalovirus exposure and HLA in healthy donors. The PCR contained 60 Vbeta and 13 Jbeta primers. Clones were sequenced by immunoSEQ multiplex PCR, and TCRdb holds only the in-frame ones, with some missing. The profile shows nearly 110,000 clones, roughly 80% of them singletons. The sequencing input was PBMCs. The source of these receptors is a man aged 25-40 years in good health and CMV-seronegative.

The rearrangement joins TRBV5-8 to TRBJ1-2, with 7 bases matching TRBD1. The germline gives CDR1 SGHTS, CDR2 YDEGEE. CDR3 size: 15 residues. The V gene end was trimmed by 3 bases and the J gene end by 5 bases; junction bases not matched to a gene: 10. CDR3 sequence: CASSYWGDRIYGYTF. The CDR3 nucleotides are TGTGCCAGCAGCTACTGGGGGGACAGAATATATGGCTACACCTTC.

This clone has more than one count but fewer than ten. The rearrangement links TRBV2 to TRBJ1-5, with TRBD1 identical over 9 bases. CDR1 is SNHLY, CDR2 FYNNEI, per germline. Trimming cost V 5 bases and J 2 bases; bases outside gene matches: 4. This CDR3 contains 15 residues. The CDR3 DNA is TGTGCCAGCAGTCCCGACAGGGGGGGCAATCAGCCCCAGCATTTT. It encodes CASSPDRGGNQPQHF.

The chain is built from TRBV5-1 and TRBJ2-1; TRBD2 aligns across 8 bases. CDR1 SGHRS and CDR2 YFSETQ come from the germline V gene. V dropped 2 bases and J dropped 5; count of bases not matched to a gene: 6. The CDR3 extends over 15 amino acids. The CDR3 loop is CASSFTSGPNNEQFF. DNA for the CDR3: TGCGCCAGCAGCTTTACTAGCGGACCCAACAATGAGCAGTTCTTC.

This clone was detected a few times. J is TRBJ1-2 and V is TRBV6-5; TRBD1 agrees at 9 bases. The CDR3 length is 13 residues. Germline V gene data show CDR1 as MNHEY and CDR2 as SVGAGI. The junction had 3 bases not matched to a gene; V was cut back by 2 bases and J by 8 bases. As DNA, the CDR3 is TGTGCCAGCAGTTACGTCGGGACAGGGGGCTACACCTTC. Amino acids: CASSYVGTGGYTF.

The V and J genes are TRBV10-3 and TRBJ2-5, with 7 positions matching TRBD2. The CDR3 is 13 residues long. Trimming took 2 bases from V and 5 from J; bases not matched to a gene: 2. The germline V gene encodes CDR1 ENHRY and CDR2 SYGVKD. This CDR3 reads CAISELLAETQYF. For the CDR3, the DNA is TGTGCCATCAGTGAGCTACTAGCGGAGACCCAGTACTTC.

Only a few counts were recorded for this clone. The V gene is TRBV6-5, the J gene TRBJ2-1; D perhaps matches TRBD1 (6 bases). Germline V gene data show CDR1 as MNHEY and CDR2 as SVGAGI. This CDR3 contains 14 residues. Trimming stripped 8 bases from V and 1 base from J, with 12 bases between. Written as DNA, the CDR3 is TGTGCCAGCGGAAATACAGGGTCCTACAATGAGCAGTTCTTC. Its translation is CASGNTGSYNEQFF.

This clone came up once. This sequence joins TRBV7-9 and TRBJ1-4; perhaps TRBD1 as D (5 bases). V lost 1 base and J lost 7, with 13 bases in between. Germline CDR1 SEHNR, CDR2 FQNEAQ (reference sequence). This CDR3 region has 15 residues. CDR3: CASSLGGGQGEKLFF. CDR3 coding DNA: TGTGCCAGCAGCTTAGGCGGCGGTCAGGGTGAAAAACTGTTTTTT.

CDR3 residues: CSVEDLQRQATEAFF. The CDR3 DNA is TGCAGCGTTGAAGATCTTCAGCGACAGGCCACTGAAGCTTTCTTT. This chain links TRBV29-1 with TRBJ1-1, with D possibly matching TRBD1 (6 bases). Germline lookup yields CDR1 SQVTM and CDR2 ANQGSEA. V was shortened by 0 bases and J by 4 bases, with 15 bases between the two germline ends. CDR3 length: 15 residues.

The V call is TRBV10-2, the J call TRBJ1-1, with TRBD1 identical over 7 bases. V gave up 7 bases and J gave up 0 bases; unmatched junction bases: 2. Germline V gene sequence: CDR1 WSHSY, CDR2 SAAADI. The CDR3 has 13 amino acids. The CDR3 nucleotides read TGCGCCAGCAAAGGACAGGTGAACACTGAAGCTTTCTTT. This encodes CASKGQVNTEAFF.

The rearrangement uses TRBV19 and TRBJ2-1, with D uncertain. The V end lost 5 bases, the J end lost 10 bases, and 9 bases lay between the germline ends. This CDR3 contains 11 residues. The germline V gene has CDR1 LNHDA and CDR2 SQIVND (reference sequence). The CDR3 DNA reads TGTGCCAGTAGTGTTAGCAGAGAGCAGTTCTTC. Translating it yields CASSVSREQFF.

The genes are TRBV19 and TRBJ1-1; tentative D call: TRBD1 (5 bases). This CDR3 is built from 14 residues. Deletions cut 3 bases from V and 7 bases from J, with 15 bases between. CDR1 is LNHDA and CDR2 is SQIVND in the germline V gene (reference sequence). CDR3 protein: CASSIQGSYFEAFF. DNA of the CDR3: TGTGCCAGTAGTATTCAGGGCAGCTATTTTGAAGCTTTCTTT.

CDR3 amino acids: CASSFLGGEQYF. CDR3 in DNA: TGTGCCAGCAGCTTCCTAGGGGGCGAGCAGTACTTC. The chain joins TRBV5-4 to TRBJ2-7, with D tentatively TRBD1 (6 bases). CDR1 is SGHNT, CDR2 YYREEE, per germline (reference sequence). The CDR3 contains 12 residues. Between the trimmed V and J ends, which lost 2 bases and 6 bases, there was a span of 9 bases.

The chain joins TRBV30 to TRBJ1-1; weak D call: TRBD1 (5 bases). Looked up from germline, CDR1 is GTSNPN and CDR2 is SVGIG (reference sequence). The CDR3 consists of 15 residues. Trimming took off 4 bases at V and 4 bases at J, with 19 bases between the two ends. The CDR3 nucleotides are TGTGCCTGGAAGGAGTCAGGGTCCCCCCGCACTGAAGCTTTCTTT. Translating gives CAWKESGSPRTEAFF.

This clone appeared a single time. This chain connects TRBV29-1 to TRBJ2-7; 10 bases line up with TRBD2. The CDR3 spans 15 residues. The V segment lost 3 bases and the J segment 1 base; nucleotides outside the gene matches: 6. Germline-derived CDR1 and CDR2 are SQVTM and ANQGSEA. CDR3 DNA sequence: TGCAGCGTTGATCGGGAGCGGGAGGGATCCTACGAGCAGTACTTC. Encoded protein: CSVDREREGSYEQYF.

CDR3 residues: CASSLGGASYEQYF. The CDR3 region has the DNA TGTGCCAGCAGCTTAGGGGGGGCCTCCTACGAGCAGTACTTC. V and J are TRBV7-3 and TRBJ2-7; D is perhaps TRBD2 (7 bases). With 2 bases removed from V and 0 bases from J, the gap between germline ends came to 8 bases. Germline values: CDR1 SGHTA, CDR2 FQGTGA. The CDR3 runs 14 residues.

This clone has a handful of counts. This rearrangement joins TRBV7-2 to TRBJ1-5; 8 bases align to TRBD1. Germline lookup yields CDR1 SGHTA and CDR2 FQGNSA. This CDR3 spans 13 amino acids. V dropped 5 bases and J dropped 6; count of bases not matched to a gene: 3. CDR3 coding DNA: TGTGCCAGCAGCATCGACAGGGGTCAGCCCCAGCATTTT. Amino acids: CASSIDRGQPQHF.